What follows are 6 T cell receptor beta chains derived from one specimen sequenced in a study of blood T cells in healthy people across ages (dated by TCRdb to the mid-2010s). Receptors were amplified or captured by 5' RACE. Reads for this sample came from an Illumina HiSeq 2500. A second PCR of roughly 6 to 11 cycles was run with a J-beta primer mix and a sample-barcoded 5' primer. TCRdb cleaned the public reads at Q25 with fastp, built clones with MiXCR and kept in-frame beta chains. Each CDR3 protein appears once, grouped with its most common genes and DNA. The sample yields about 780,000 distinct CDR3 sequences; around half were counted once. The ten largest clones take up less than 20% of the sample. Sample: blood. Every receptor here comes from a man older than 75 in good health.

The chain couples TRBV24-1 to TRBJ2-1; 8 bases map to TRBD2. The CDR3 is 15 residues long. The ends lost 2 bases at V and 4 bases at J; junction bases unmatched: 3. The V gene's germline CDR1 is KGHDR and CDR2 SFDVKD. CDR3 in DNA: TGTGCCACCAGTGATTCCGGGACTAGGTACAATGAGCAGTTCTTC. Its translation is CATSDSGTRYNEQFF.

Of note for this clonotype: Relative to the germline gene, one junction end is altered; a read error may explain this. This sequence joins TRBV24-1 and TRBJ2-7; perhaps TRBD2 as D (6 bases). Germline V gives CDR1 KGHDR, CDR2 SFDVKD. There are 13 residues in the CDR3. CDR3 coding DNA: TGTACCACCAGTGACACAAAATTGGAGGGGCAGTACTTC. It encodes CTTSDTKLEGQYF.

The chain employs TRBV24-1 and TRBJ2-5; 7 bases align to TRBD1. CDR1 KGHDR and CDR2 SFDVKD come from the germline V gene. V lost 5 bases and J lost 1; bases outside the gene matches: 6. The CDR3 has 15 residues. For the CDR3, the DNA is TGTGCCACCAGTGGCGAAGACAGGGCCCAAGAGACCCAGTACTTC. It specifies CATSGEDRAQETQYF.

The chain combines TRBV12-3 or TRBV12-4 with TRBJ2-2; 7 positions match TRBD1. CDR3 length equals 14 residues. The V and J ends lost 7 bases and 6 bases, in that order; junction bases with no gene match: 8. CDR3 in amino acids: CASIQGEGAGELFF. Written as DNA, the CDR3 is TGTGCCAGCATCCAGGGGGAAGGGGCCGGGGAGCTGTTTTTT.

The V and J genes are TRBV12-3 or TRBV12-4 and TRBJ2-3; 8 bases align to TRBD2. There are 15 residues in the CDR3. Trimming at V came to 7 bases and at J to 6 bases, leaving 12 bases not matched to a gene. The CDR3 reads CASTSPGRARDTQYF. The CDR3, as DNA: TGTGCCAGCACCTCGCCCGGGAGGGCCAGGGATACGCAGTATTTT.

The chain is built from TRBV5-1 and TRBJ2-3, with 8 nucleotides matching TRBD2. The ends lost 3 bases at V and 1 base at J; junction bases unmatched: 10. Germline-derived CDR1 and CDR2 are SGHRS and YFSETQ. The CDR3 totals 17 residues. The CDR3 here is CASSYRRAGERTDTQYF. CDR3 in DNA: TGCGCCAGCAGCTACCGACGAGCGGGAGAGCGCACAGATACGCAGTATTTT.